The rows below give T cell receptor beta chains drawn from one sample of a study of blood T cell repertoires in COVID-19. Data came from immunoSEQ multiplex PCR; TCRdb stores just in-frame clones and leaves some out. The table has about 140,000 clones, roughly 78% seen once. The sequenced sample consisted of PBMCs or T cells enriched from blood (not recorded which). These receptors all come from a woman aged 50 to 60 who had recovered from COVID-19. CDR3s include the opening cysteine and the closing phenylalanine or tryptophan. Fields, in order: J gene, V gene, clone size, D gene, CDR3 DNA, CDR3 protein. The D gene is left open where the match is weak. Clone sizes are given selectively: once, few, many, or a class where the clone is expanded.

>TRBJ2-1|TRBV10-1|-|TRBD2
TGCGCCACCACTAGCGGGGGGGCCGATGAGCAGTTCTTC
CATTSGGADEQFF
>TRBJ1-2|TRBV27|few|TRBD1
TGTGCCAGCAGTTTAGGGATCGAGAGGACAGGGGATAACTATGGCTACACCTTC
CASSLGIERTGDNYGYTF
>TRBJ2-5|TRBV7-9|once|TRBD2
TGTGCCAGCAGCTTGACTAGCGGGCAAGAGACCCAGTACTTC
CASSLTSGQETQYF
>TRBJ2-3|TRBV29-1|few|TRBD1
TGCAGCGTCGCCGGGACAGGGTCCACAGATACGCAGTATTTT
CSVAGTGSTDTQYF
>TRBJ1-5|TRBV21-1|once|-
TGTGCCAGCAGCAAAGTAGGGACAGGCAGAGTAAGCAATCAGCCCCAGCATTTT
CASSKVGTGRVSNQPQHF
>TRBJ2-3|TRBV19|-|TRBD2
TGTGCCAGTAGTATAGTAGCGGGGGCAGGGGATACGCAGTATTTT
CASSIVAGAGDTQYF
>TRBJ1-5|TRBV15|once|-
TGTGCCACCAGCAGAGATCGGGACTATCAGCCCCAGCATTTT
CATSRDRDYQPQHF
>TRBJ2-5|TRBV4-1|-|TRBD2
TGCGCCAGCAGCCAAGCCATCAACAGGGGACTAGCGGGTCGGAAGGAGACCCAGTACTTC
CASSQAINRGLAGRKETQYF
>TRBJ1-5|TRBV7-8|-|-
TGTGCCAGCAGCTCGCAGGGATGGGATCAGCCCCAGCATTTT
CASSSQGWDQPQHF
>TRBJ2-4|TRBV29-1|-|TRBD1
TGCAGCGCCGCGACAGGGTCCCTAGCCAAAAACATTCAGTACTTC
CSAATGSLAKNIQYF
>TRBJ2-3|TRBV5-4|-|TRBD2
TGTGCCAGCAGCTTAACCCAGCGGGGGGGCTTCACAGATACGCAGTATTTT
CASSLTQRGGFTDTQYF
>TRBJ1-5|TRBV6-1|-|-
TGTGCCAGCAGTGAAATCAGTTACGCCAATCAGCCCCAGCATTTT
CASSEISYANQPQHF
>TRBJ1-5|TRBV7-8|-|-
TGTGCCAGCAGCTTAGTCGGCGGTCAGCCCCAGCATTTT
CASSLVGGQPQHF
>TRBJ1-1|TRBV3-1/TRBV3-2|-|-
TGTGCCAGCAGCCGCGGACAACCAAACACTGAAGCTTTCTTT
CASSRGQPNTEAFF
>TRBJ2-3|TRBV9|-|-
TGTGCCAGCAGCGTAGCTAGTTCAGATACGCAGTATTTT
CASSVASSDTQYF
>TRBJ1-2|TRBV7-9|-|TRBD1
TGTGCCAGCAGCTTAGCTGGGACAGGCGGCTATGGCTACACCTTC
CASSLAGTGGYGYTF
>TRBJ1-6|TRBV9|few|-
TGTGCCAGCAGCGTAGATAGTGGCAGGGGCTCACCCCTCCACTTT
CASSVDSGRGSPLHF
>TRBJ1-3|TRBV5-6|-|-
TGTGCCAGCAGCCGTCCTAGCTCTGGAAACACCATATATTTT
CASSRPSSGNTIYF
>TRBJ1-5|TRBV2|-|TRBD1
TGTGCCAGCAGTTCAAGGACAGGTCATAGCAATCAGCCCCAGCATTTT
CASSSRTGHSNQPQHF
>TRBJ2-7|TRBV5-1|-|-
TGCGCCAGCTCCCCCGGGACAAAATCCTACGAGCAGTACTTC
CASSPGTKSYEQYF
>TRBJ2-2|TRBV7-2|-|TRBD2
TGTGCCAGCAGACGGGGACTAGCTCGTACCGGGGAGCTGTTTTTT
CASRRGLARTGELFF
>TRBJ2-5|TRBV24-1|once|-
TGTGCCACGCGGGGGCAGCAAGAGACCCAGTACTTC
CATRGQQETQYF
>TRBJ2-5|TRBV7-8|few|TRBD1
TGTGCCAGCAGCTTTCAGGGACAGGGCCAGGAGACCCAGTACTTC
CASSFQGQGQETQYF
>TRBJ2-2|TRBV5-1|-|-
TGCGCCAGCAGCTTCCCTCGAGGGACATCCACCGGGGAGCTGTTTTTT
CASSFPRGTSTGELFF
>TRBJ2-1|TRBV29-1|-|TRBD1
TGCAGCGTTAGTTTCCGGACAGGGGGCGATGAGCAGTTCTTC
CSVSFRTGGDEQFF
>TRBJ2-5|TRBV2|-|TRBD2
TGTGCCAGCAGTGACCTAGCGGGGGGGGGAGAGACCCAGTACTTC
CASSDLAGGGETQYF
>TRBJ1-5|TRBV28|-|TRBD1
TGTGCCAGCAGTCGGACAGGGGGCTATCAGCCCCAGCATTTT
CASSRTGGYQPQHF
>TRBJ1-2|TRBV7-8|-|-
TGTGCCAGCAGCTTAGGAGGGCCATCCGGCTACACCTTC
CASSLGGPSGYTF
>TRBJ1-6|TRBV28|-|-
TGTGCCAGCAGTTTCCTGGGGGCGGGTAATTCACCCCTCCACTTT
CASSFLGAGNSPLHF
>TRBJ2-2|TRBV5-1|-|-
TGCGCCACCCAGGGGCAGCCGAACACCGGGGAGCTGTTTTTT
CATQGQPNTGELFF
>TRBJ1-3|TRBV7-2|-|-
TGTGCCAGCAGCTTAATGGGGCGGGGGACGGGCACCATATATTTT
CASSLMGRGTGTIYF
>TRBJ1-6|TRBV13|few|-
TGTGCCAGCAGCTTAGCGGTGCAGGGGTTTAATTCACCCCTCCACTTT
CASSLAVQGFNSPLHF
>TRBJ1-1|TRBV28|-|-
TGTGCCAGCAGTCTCGGGGGTGGTAGCACTGAAGCTTTCTTT
CASSLGGGSTEAFF
>TRBJ2-5|TRBV5-4|-|-
TGTGCCAGCAGCAAGACACACCTTGGGCAAGAGACCCAGTACTTC
CASSKTHLGQETQYF
>TRBJ2-3|TRBV9|-|TRBD2
TGTGCCAGCACCGAGACTAGCGGGGTAACAGATACGCAGTATTTT
CASTETSGVTDTQYF